This T cell receptor beta chain was documented in a study of shared clonotypes between healthy human individuals. Findings of the study overall: On the whole, naive subsets had larger estimated richness than memory subsets had.

Profiled with immunoSEQ multiplex PCR; TCRdb holds only in-frame clones, not every one. This table holds hundreds of thousands of clones, almost 95% found once. On this clone: The antigen remains unidentified.

There are 17 residues in the CDR3. V lost 5 bases and J 4 bases, leaving 24 bases between the germline ends. Germline values: CDR1 SEHNR, CDR2 FQNEAQ (reference sequence). Naive-designated CD8 cells lacked CD45RO, were positively enriched for CCR7, and omitted terminally differentiated effector memory CD45RA+ cells. The specimen was naive CD8+ T cells sorted from blood. The receptor comes from a man younger than 40 in good health. The rearrangement uses TRBV7-9 and TRBJ2-7; the D call may be TRBD1 or TRBD2 (5 bases each). CDR3 DNA sequence: TGTGCCAGCAGCCCCCTCCCCGTGCCATTGGGGGAATACGAGCAGTACTTC. It is translated as CASSPLPVPLGEYEQYF.